The following is a T cell receptor beta chain sequence with its context. Investigators spread the genomic DNA of each subset evenly over several immunoSEQ plates. Assay used: immunoSEQ multiplex PCR; TCRdb lists only in-frame clones, some missing. Altogether 2 million to 2.5 million clones are present, approximately 96% being singletons, with the ten largest covering around 0.13%. The V gene's germline CDR1 is SGDLS and CDR2 YYNGEE. The J segment lost 3 bases and the V segment lost 4 bases, leaving 10 bases of the junction unmatched. The CDR3 extends over 18 amino acids. This entry is derived from a study of shared clonotypes between healthy human individuals. HIV-negative, healthy adults without recent acute infections or vaccinations were the donors.

The sequencing sample was made of naive CD4+ T cells sorted from blood. Subset of the sample: CD45RA+ positively selected. The source of this sequence is a man younger than 35 in good health. J is TRBJ2-1 and V is TRBV9; TRBD2 agrees at 13 bases. In DNA form, the CDR3 reads TGTGCCAGCAGCATCGGACTAGCGGGAGAGAGTCGCTACAATGAGCAGTTCTTC. Encoded protein: CASSIGLAGESRYNEQFF.